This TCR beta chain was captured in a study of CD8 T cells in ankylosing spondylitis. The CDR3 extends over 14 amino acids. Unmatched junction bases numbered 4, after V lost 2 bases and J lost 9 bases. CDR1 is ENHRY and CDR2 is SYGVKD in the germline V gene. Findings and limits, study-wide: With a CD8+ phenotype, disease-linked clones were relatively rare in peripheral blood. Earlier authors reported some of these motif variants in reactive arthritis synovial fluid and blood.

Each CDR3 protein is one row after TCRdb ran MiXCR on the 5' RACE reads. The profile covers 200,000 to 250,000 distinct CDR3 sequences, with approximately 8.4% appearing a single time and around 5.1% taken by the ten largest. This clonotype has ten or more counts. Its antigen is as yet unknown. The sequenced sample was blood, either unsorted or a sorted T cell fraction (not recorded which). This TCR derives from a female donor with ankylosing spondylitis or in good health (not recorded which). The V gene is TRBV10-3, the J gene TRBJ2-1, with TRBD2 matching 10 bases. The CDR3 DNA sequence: TGTGCCATCAGTGAGCCCGGACTAGCGGTTGAGCAGTTCTTC. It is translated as CAISEPGLAVEQFF.